The 27 T cell receptor beta chains presented below share a single source sample, sequenced in a study of T cell clonality in common variable immunodeficiency. Study-level results: Fewer deletions and N-nucleotide insertions were reportedly seen in common variable immunodeficiency TCR beta sequences.

These receptors' antigens are unknown. TCRdb's table, derived via immunoSEQ multiplex PCR, lists solely in-frame clones and lacks some. There are about 5,000 clones in the sample, none observed a single time. The sample was peripheral blood mononuclear cells. Every receptor here comes from a human donor with common variable immunodeficiency.

For this clone: The read ends 3 residues before the CDR3 terminus; that terminus is restored from the germline J gene. This chain links TRBV5-1 with TRBJ2-2; 7 bases map to TRBD2. Germline loops: CDR1 SGHRS, CDR2 YFSETQ. CDR3 size: 14 residues. Trimming took 3 bases from V and 4 from J; bases not matched to a gene: 3. The covered CDR3 bases are TGCGCCAGCAGCTCAGGACTAGGCACCGGGGAG. It specifies CASSSGLGTGE. The entire CDR3 sequence reads CASSSGLGTGELFF.

The table lists this clone with many counts. One end of the junction does not line up with germline, which may come from a read error. Read data end 3 residues before the CDR3 end; the end is taken from the germline J gene. The J gene is TRBJ1-2, the V gene TRBV4-2; TRBD1 is a possible D gene (5 bases). CDR1 and CDR2 (germline): LGHNA, YNFKEQ. The CDR3 runs 15 residues. The CDR3 region is CASSQLEQDLYGYTF. CDR3 DNA (partial): TGCGCCAGCAGCCAGTTAGAACAGGACCTCTATGGC.

This clone was detected ten times or more. From the germline J gene comes the end of the CDR3, since the read stops 3 residues before it. The V gene is TRBV5-1, the J gene TRBJ1-2, with 7 nucleotides matching TRBD1. The CDR3 sequence is 14 residues long. The V segment lost 0 bases and the J segment 4 bases; nucleotides outside the gene matches: 3. CDR1 and CDR2 (germline): SGHRS, YFSETQ. The sequenced part of the CDR3 DNA is TGCGCCAGCAGCTTGGGGGACAGCGTCTATGGC. Residues: CASSLGDSVYG. The whole CDR3 region reads CASSLGDSVYGYTF.

By share of the sample, this clone is medium-sized. The read is 3 residues too short to cover the CDR3 end, so that end is filled in from the germline J gene. The chain is built from TRBV6-4 and TRBJ2-7, with D maybe TRBD2 (6 bases). The length of the CDR3 is 14 residues. Trimming cost V 6 bases and J 4 bases, with 16 bases left between them. Germline V gene lookup returns CDR1 MRHNA and CDR2 SNTAGT. The CDR3 reads CASRGGVRGYEQYF. The DNA read from the CDR3 is TGTGCCAGCAGGGGCGGGGTCAGAGGGTACGAG.

This clone is judged medium-sized. The read finishes 3 residues shy of the CDR3 end, and the germline J gene is used to complete it. The chain couples TRBV11-3 to TRBJ1-3; tentatively, D is TRBD1 (5 bases). Germline CDR1 reads SGHNT; CDR2 reads YENEEA. The length of the CDR3 is 15 residues. V was trimmed by 2 bases and J by 1 base, leaving 9 bases between them. CDR3 DNA (partial): TGTGCCAGCAGCTTATCCGGGGGATCTGGAAACACC. Protein sequence: CASSLSGGSGNT. The entire CDR3 is CASSLSGGSGNTIYF. The full variable domain, its missing parts supplied by reference TRBV11-3 and TRBJ1-3, is EAGVVQSPRYKIIEKKQPVAFWCNPISGHNTLYWYLQNLGQGPELLIRYENEEAVDDSQLPKDRFSAERLKGVDSTLKIQPAELGDSAVYLCASSLSGGSGNTIYFGEGSWLTVV.

This clone was recorded many times. Read coverage stops 3 residues before the CDR3 terminus; the germline J gene supplies the remainder. V and J are TRBV7-2 and TRBJ2-1, with 9 bases that match TRBD2. The CDR3 has 15 residues. Germline V gene sequence: CDR1 SGHTA, CDR2 FQGNSA. With 1 base clipped from V and 5 bases from J, the junction kept 3 bases outside the gene matches. This chain's CDR3 is CASSLGLAVNNEQFF. Partial CDR3 DNA: TGTGCCAGCAGCTTAGGACTAGCGGTAAACAATGAG.

This clone was counted only a few times. The CDR3 goes on 3 residues after the read ends, and that part is filled in from the germline J gene. The chain joins TRBV19 to TRBJ2-1, with 10 positions matching TRBD2. Germline V gene lookup returns CDR1 LNHDA and CDR2 SQIVND (reference sequence). After removal of 1 base from V and 7 bases from J, the junction contained 19 bases not matched to a gene. The length of the CDR3 is 20 residues. The CDR3 protein is CASSIGGGRTSGPRGNEQFF. The part of the CDR3 DNA that was read is TGTGCCAGTAGTATAGGGGGAGGTCGGACTAGCGGTCCCAGGGGGAATGAG.

Regarding this clone: The CDR3 extends 3 residues past the end of the read, so its final part is completed from the germline J gene. Other DNA sequences of this sample code for an identical CDR3. This sequence joins TRBV5-6 and TRBJ2-7, with 8 bases aligning to TRBD1. CDR1 and CDR2 (germline): SGHDT, YYEEEE. V lost 4 bases to trimming and J lost 4 bases; unmatched junction nucleotides: 7. CDR3 length: 14 amino acids. The CDR3 DNA, read in part, is TGTGCCAGCAGCCCGCCGGACAGGGTGTACGAG. Its protein is CASSPPDRVYE. The complete CDR3 protein is CASSPPDRVYEQYF.

Points on this clone: From the germline J gene comes the end of the CDR3, since the read stops 3 residues before it. V and J are TRBV7-2 and TRBJ1-6, with D uncertain. Trimming stripped 1 base from V and 8 bases from J, with 9 bases between. Germline V gene data show CDR1 as SGHTA and CDR2 as FQGNSA. This CDR3 is 14 amino acids long. The CDR3 sequence: CASSLGQKDSPLHF. CDR3 DNA, as far as it was read: TGTGCCAGCAGCTTAGGGCAGAAAGATTCACCC.

This clone was seen more than once but under ten times. The DNA ends 3 residues before the CDR3 does, and the rest of the CDR3 is filled in from the germline J gene. The chain carries TRBV20-1 and TRBJ2-7; TRBD2 agrees at 11 bases. Germline V CDR1 and CDR2: DFQATT, SNEGSKA (reference sequence). The J segment lost 3 bases and the V segment lost 4 bases, leaving 5 bases of the junction unmatched. CDR3 size: 14 residues. The CDR3 protein is CSATYGTSGYEQYF. The part of the CDR3 DNA that was read is TGCAGTGCTACCTACGGGACTAGCGGCTACGAG.

The table lists this clone with a few counts. The CDR3 reads CASSHFAGQSEQPQHF. CDR3 bases read: TGTGCCAGCAGTCATTTCGCGGGACAGAGTGAGCAGCCC. The chain carries TRBV6-2 or TRBV6-3 and TRBJ1-5; 7 bases align to TRBD1. The CDR3 is cut off 3 residues early in the read; its end comes from the germline J gene. Losses at the gene ends were 5 bases for V and 7 bases for J; bases not matched to a gene: 14. CDR3 length: 16 amino acids. Germline CDR1 is MNHEY and CDR2 is SVGEGT.

This clone was seen a handful of times. The read ends 3 residues shy of where the CDR3 ends; the end is completed using the germline J gene. This sequence joins TRBV19 and TRBJ1-5; 10 nucleotides match TRBD1. J was trimmed by 5 bases and V by 3 bases; bases with no gene match: 4. The germline V gene has CDR1 LNHDA and CDR2 SQIVND (reference sequence). The CDR3 length is 15 residues. This CDR3 reads CASSIDRGLYQPQHF. The DNA read from the CDR3 is TGTGCCAGTAGTATCGACAGGGGGCTGTATCAGCCC.

Turning to this clone: The read stops 3 residues short of the end of the CDR3; the missing end is completed from the germline J gene. This chain links TRBV19 with TRBJ1-2; 8 nucleotides agree with TRBD1. V dropped 5 bases and J dropped 2; count of bases not matched to a gene: 4. CDR3 length: 14 residues. Germline CDR1 is LNHDA and CDR2 is SQIVND (reference sequence). Partial CDR3 DNA: TGTGCCAGTAGTCAGGGGGCGCGGAACTATGGC. Encoded protein: CASSQGARNYG. The complete CDR3 reads CASSQGARNYGYTF.

This clone has a count of ten or more. The CDR3 extends 3 residues past the end of the read, so its final part is completed from the germline J gene. The chain employs TRBV29-1 and TRBJ1-3; D call uncertain. V was clipped by 5 bases and J by 0 bases, with 14 bases between them. This CDR3 is built from 15 residues. Germline CDR1 and CDR2: SQVTM and ANQGSEA. The chain's CDR3 is CSVWTGAASGNTIYF. Partial CDR3 DNA: TGCAGCGTTTGGACTGGAGCGGCCTCTGGAAACACC.

This clone was counted many times. The CDR3 goes on 3 residues after the read ends, and that part is filled in from the germline J gene. The chain combines TRBV10-3 with TRBJ1-5, with a weak D call TRBD1 (6 bases). Germline CDR1 ENHRY, CDR2 SYGVKD. This CDR3 is built from 12 residues. V was pared by 10 bases and J by 3 bases, with 10 bases between. The CDR3 sequence: CASGQFNQPQHF. CDR3 bases read: TGTGCCAGTGGACAGTTCAATCAGCCC.

This clone showed up just a few times. The CDR3 DNA, read in part, is TGTGCCAGCAGTGATGGGGGACAGGGCTACGAG. Protein: CASSDGGQGYE. The whole CDR3 sequence is CASSDGGQGYEQYF. V is TRBV6-1 and J is TRBJ2-7; TRBD1 aligns across 9 bases. The read terminates 3 residues ahead of where the CDR3 ends, so the germline J gene completes it. V lost 3 bases to trimming and J lost 3 bases; unmatched junction nucleotides: 3. Germline values: CDR1 MNHNS, CDR2 SASEGT. The CDR3 contains 14 residues.

This clone was detected a few times. From the germline J gene comes the end of the CDR3, since the read stops 3 residues before it. This chain connects TRBV6-2 or TRBV6-3 to TRBJ2-1; D ambiguous. CDR1 and CDR2 (germline): MNHEY, SVGEGT. V lost 0 bases and J lost 6, with 6 bases in between. The CDR3 contains 13 residues. CDR3 amino acids: CASSYSYVNEQFF. The sequenced part of the CDR3 DNA is TGTGCCAGCAGTTACTCCTATGTCAATGAG.

Worth noting for this clone: With the read ending 3 residues before the CDR3 end, the germline J gene is used to fill in that end. V is TRBV13 and J is TRBJ2-7; 12 bases fit TRBD2. Per the germline V gene, CDR1 is PRHDT and CDR2 is FYEKMQ (reference sequence). The CDR3 has 14 amino acids. V gave up 4 bases and J gave up 4 bases; unmatched junction bases: 2. The CDR3 DNA, read in part, is TGTGCCAGCAGCTCTGGACTAGCGGGGTACGAG. The encoded protein is CASSSGLAGYE. In full, the CDR3 is CASSSGLAGYEQYF.

There are many counts of this clone. The CDR3 end is not reached by the read, which stops 3 residues before it; the germline J gene fills it in. This sequence joins TRBV2 and TRBJ2-5, with TRBD2 identical over 9 bases. V lost 8 bases to trimming and J lost 7 bases; unmatched junction nucleotides: 14. Germline CDR1 and CDR2: SNHLY and FYNNEI. The CDR3 has 15 residues. The covered CDR3 bases are TGTGCCAGCTTATTTGCGGCGGGGGGGCTTGGGACC. Translation gives CASLFAAGGLGT. In full, the CDR3 reads CASLFAAGGLGTQYF.

This clone was found many times. The read ends 3 residues shy of where the CDR3 ends; the end is completed using the germline J gene. This rearrangement joins TRBV7-8 to TRBJ1-5; no clear D gene. Trimming left V 0 bases short and J 7 bases short, with 16 bases between. Germline V gene data show CDR1 as SGHVS and CDR2 as FQNEAQ. The CDR3 sequence is 16 residues long. Here the CDR3 reads CASSLAPAGATQPQHF. The CDR3 DNA, read in part, is TGTGCCAGCAGCTTAGCGCCCGCAGGCGCGACCCAGCCC.

About this clone itself: The read is 3 residues too short to cover the CDR3 end, so that end is filled in from the germline J gene. The chain employs TRBV2 and TRBJ2-7, with 7 positions matching TRBD1. J gave up 1 base and V 4 bases, and 10 bases lay outside the gene matches. The CDR3 loop spans 16 amino acids. Germline loops: CDR1 SNHLY, CDR2 FYNNEI. CDR3 region: CASSGYIGQESYEQYF. CDR3 DNA (partial): TGTGCCAGCAGTGGATACATTGGACAGGAGTCCTACGAG. The full variable domain, with the rest looked up from reference TRBV2 and TRBJ2-7, is EPEVTQTPSHQVTQMGQEVILRCVPISNHLYFYWYRQILGQKVEFLVSFYNNEISEKSEIFDDQFSVERPDGSNFTLKIRSTKLEDSAMYFCASSGYIGQESYEQYFGPGTRLTVT.

A few counts support this clone. The CDR3 is cut off 3 residues early in the read; its end comes from the germline J gene. The genes are TRBV18 and TRBJ2-2, with unresolved D. Germline loops: CDR1 KGHSH, CDR2 LQKENI. V shed 3 bases and J shed 5 bases, with 13 bases lying between them. CDR3 length: 15 amino acids. CDR3 sequence reads: CASSPSDEATGELFF. The CDR3 bases that were read are TGTGCCAGCTCACCCTCAGATGAGGCTACCGGGGAG.

In its sample, this clone was seen a few times. The DNA ends 3 residues before the CDR3 does, and the rest of the CDR3 is filled in from the germline J gene. The chain joins TRBV7-9 to TRBJ1-1; the match to TRBD1 covers 9 bases. J was trimmed by 5 bases and V by 3 bases; bases with no gene match: 7. The germline V gene has CDR1 SEHNR and CDR2 FQNEAQ (reference sequence). The CDR3 is 15 residues long. Incomplete CDR3 DNA: TGTGCCAGCAGCTTCCCCGACAGGGGGTGGACTGAA. Encoded protein: CASSFPDRGWTE. The entire CDR3 reads CASSFPDRGWTEAFF.

Concerning this clone itself: The observed sequence ends 3 residues before the CDR3 terminus, with the missing tail filled in from the germline J gene. The rearrangement joins TRBV19 to TRBJ1-1; 7 nucleotides line up with TRBD1. V gave up 4 bases and J gave up 3 bases; unmatched junction bases: 8. Germline lookup yields CDR1 LNHDA and CDR2 SQIVND (reference sequence). The length of the CDR3 is 15 residues. CDR3 bases read: TGTGCCAGTAGTAGAAAGGGGGCGCGGCACACTGAA. The encoded protein is CASSRKGARHTE. The full CDR3 sequence reads CASSRKGARHTEAFF.

Details on this clone: The read gets to within 3 residues of the CDR3 end, and the germline J gene fills in the rest. The gene calls are TRBV7-2 and TRBJ1-1, with D possibly TRBD1 on 5 matching bases. CDR3 length equals 15 residues. CDR1 and CDR2 (germline): SGHTA, FQGNSA. V lost 2 bases and J 4 bases, leaving 14 bases between the germline ends. The covered CDR3 bases are TGTGCCAGCAGCTTACAGGCAGGGTTGAGCACTGAA. Translated, it gives CASSLQAGLSTE. The CDR3, in full, reads CASSLQAGLSTEAFF.

The sample holds many counts of this clone. The read halts 3 residues ahead of the CDR3 end, with the missing end drawn from the germline J gene. This chain joins TRBV29-1 and TRBJ1-1; D uncertain. CDR1 and CDR2 from the germline V gene are SQVTM and ANQGSEA. The CDR3 runs 13 residues. Trimming took 5 bases from V and 1 from J, leaving 11 bases between them. The DNA read from the CDR3 is TGCAGCGTTTCCCAGATACCGAACACTGAA. Amino acid sequence: CSVSQIPNTE. In full, the CDR3 reads CSVSQIPNTEAFF.

There are many counts of this clone. The read terminates 3 residues ahead of where the CDR3 ends, so the germline J gene completes it. The genes are TRBV18 and TRBJ2-1, with TRBD2 matching over 11 bases. CDR3 length: 16 amino acids. Germline V gene lookup returns CDR1 KGHSH and CDR2 LQKENI. J gave up 6 bases and V 1 base, and 5 bases lay outside the gene matches. The CDR3 DNA, read in part, is TGTGCCAGCTCACCACAGGCTAGCGGGAGGCCCAATGAG. It specifies CASSPQASGRPNE. The CDR3 reads in full as CASSPQASGRPNEQFF.